The 17 T cell receptor beta chains presented below share a single source sample, sequenced in a study of cytomegalovirus exposure and HLA in healthy donors. The PCR used 60 Vbeta and 13 Jbeta primers. Assay used: immunoSEQ multiplex PCR; TCRdb lists only in-frame clones, some missing. The data hold roughly 150,000 clones, with about 82% observed a single time. Sequenced input: PBMCs. The receptors derive from a male donor in good health and CMV-seronegative.

The chain joins TRBV18 to TRBJ2-7, with 7 bases that match TRBD1. Looked up from germline, CDR1 is KGHSH and CDR2 is LQKENI. The CDR3 has 15 amino acids. J lost 3 bases, V lost 0 bases, and 5 bases had no gene match. The DNA of the CDR3 is TGTGCCAGCTCACCACCTTCGAACAGGGGCTACGAGCAGTACTTC. It translates to CASSPPSNRGYEQYF.

V and J are TRBV7-3 and TRBJ2-7; D is ambiguous. Germline-derived CDR1 and CDR2 are SGHTA and FQGTGA. The CDR3 runs 12 residues. V was pared by 2 bases and J by 6 bases, with 8 bases between. CDR3 nucleotides: TGTGCCAGCAGCTTAGACCGCGGCGAGCAGTACTTC. This sequence encodes CASSLDRGEQYF.

The chain is built from TRBV27 and TRBJ2-7; TRBD2 matches 7 bases. J gave up 3 bases and V 6 bases, and 5 bases lay outside the gene matches. The CDR3 consists of 13 residues. In germline, CDR1 is MNHEY, CDR2 SMNVEV (reference sequence). In DNA form, the CDR3 reads TGTGCCAGCAGGACGGGGGGTGGCTACGAGCAGTACTTC. This encodes CASRTGGGYEQYF.

This clone was detected once. The rearrangement links TRBV10-3 to TRBJ2-7; 14 positions agree with TRBD2. Germline V CDR1 and CDR2: ENHRY, SYGVKD. V was pared by 2 bases and J by 5 bases, with 5 bases of the junction left unmatched. This CDR3 spans 16 amino acids. Here the CDR3 reads CAISEPGLAGAHEQYF. The CDR3 DNA reads TGTGCCATCAGTGAGCCGGGACTAGCGGGAGCCCACGAGCAGTACTTC.

This clone was seen a handful of times. The CDR3 loop reads CAAGIWEQFF. The CDR3 DNA sequence: TGTGCCGCCGGGATTTGGGAGCAGTTCTTC. The J gene is TRBJ2-1, the V gene TRBV27, with a tentative D call TRBD2 (5 bases). Germline CDR1 is MNHEY and CDR2 is SMNVEV (reference sequence). Deletions cut 11 bases from V and 10 bases from J, with 12 bases between. The CDR3 runs to 10 residues.

The genes are TRBV5-6 and TRBJ1-2, with D perhaps TRBD1 (6 bases). The V gene lost 4 bases and the J gene lost 6 bases, with 13 bases spanning the gap. This CDR3 region has 13 residues. The germline CDR1 and CDR2 sequences are SGHDT and YYEEEE. The CDR3: CASSLYRENGYTF. The CDR3 region has the DNA TGTGCCAGCAGCCTCTACAGGGAAAATGGCTACACCTTC. Using reference TRBV5-6 and TRBJ1-2 for the parts outside the CDR3, the full variable domain is DAGVTQSPTHLIKTRGQQVTLRCSPKSGHDTVSWYQQALGQGPQFIFQYYEEEERQRGNFPDRFSGHQFPNYSSELNVNALLLGDSALYLCASSLYRENGYTFGSGTRLTVV.

On this clone: Other DNA variants within this sample encode the same CDR3. The rearrangement uses TRBV7-3 and TRBJ2-2; D ambiguous. V shed 2 bases and J shed 6 bases, with 7 bases lying between them. Germline loops: CDR1 SGHTA, CDR2 FQGTGA. The CDR3 length is 13 residues. The CDR3 spells CASSLGGAGELFF. The CDR3 region has the DNA TGTGCCAGCAGCTTAGGTGGAGCCGGGGAGCTGTTTTTT.

The V and J genes are TRBV7-6 and TRBJ2-1; D is ambiguous. Germline loops: CDR1 SGHVS, CDR2 FNYEAQ. The V and J ends lost 2 bases and 5 bases respectively, with 10 bases between them. The CDR3 totals 14 residues. CDR3 amino acids: CASSLTTQNNEQFF. The CDR3 coding sequence is TGTGCCAGCAGCTTAACAACCCAAAACAATGAGCAGTTCTTC. Together with reference TRBV7-6 and TRBJ2-1, the CDR3 gives the full variable domain: GAGVSQSPRYKVTKRGQDVALRCDPISGHVSLYWYRQALGQGPEFLTYFNYEAQQDKSGLPNDRFSAERPEGSISTLTIQRTEQRDSAMYRCASSLTTQNNEQFFGPGTRLTVL.

This chain uses TRBV18 with TRBJ1-1; TRBD1 is a possible D gene (5 bases). There are 16 residues in the CDR3. The V end was cut by 0 bases, the J end by 4 bases, with 15 bases between. Germline CDR1 reads KGHSH; CDR2 reads LQKENI. CDR3 sequence: CASSPPRPGSVTEAFF. The CDR3 nucleotides are TGTGCCAGCTCACCACCGAGGCCAGGGTCGGTCACTGAAGCTTTCTTT.

This clone was recorded a few times. The chain joins TRBV27 to TRBJ2-7; 11 bases are a match to TRBD1. The V gene end was trimmed by 4 bases and the J gene end by 5 bases; junction bases not matched to a gene: 4. The germline V gene encodes CDR1 MNHEY and CDR2 SMNVEV (reference sequence). The CDR3 length is 14 residues. The CDR3 DNA is TGTGCCAGCAGTTCGGGACAGGGGGTCCACGAGCAGTACTTC. Residues: CASSSGQGVHEQYF.

The rearrangement links TRBV11-3 to TRBJ2-3; TRBD1 matches 7 bases. V shed 4 bases and J 0 bases; nucleotides not matched to a gene: 4. This CDR3 is built from 15 residues. Per germline, CDR1 SGHNT and CDR2 YENEEA. The CDR3 nucleotides read TGTGCCAGCAGCTGGAGACAGGGAAGCACAGATACGCAGTATTTT. Translated, it gives CASSWRQGSTDTQYF.

This clone was observed a handful of times. The J gene is TRBJ2-7, the V gene TRBV19; 9 nucleotides line up with TRBD1. Trimming removed 6 bases from V and 2 bases from J; junction bases left unmatched: 11. The CDR3 spans 16 residues. The V gene's germline CDR1 is LNHDA and CDR2 SQIVND (reference sequence). The CDR3 region has the DNA TGTGCCAGTAGCGGGGAAGATTACAGGGGGCCCTACGAGCAGTACTTC. Protein sequence: CASSGEDYRGPYEQYF.

Here the CDR3 DNA reads TGTGCCAGCAGCCGCAAGGGGGCGCAGAGCTATGGCTACACCTTC. Protein: CASSRKGAQSYGYTF. The chain recombines TRBV13 with TRBJ1-2; 7 bases are shared with TRBD1. The germline gives CDR1 PRHDT, CDR2 FYEKMQ (reference sequence). V lost 5 bases, J lost 4 bases, and 10 bases stayed unmatched. The CDR3 extends over 15 amino acids.

This clone was recorded only once. The chain uses TRBV28 and TRBJ2-2; a possible D gene is TRBD1 (6 bases). Looked up from germline, CDR1 is MDHEN and CDR2 is SYDVKM. V gave up 2 bases and J gave up 6 bases, with 13 bases separating them. CDR3 size: 15 residues. The CDR3 DNA is TGTGCCAGCAGTTTAGCTCCCACAGGGTCCGGGGAGCTGTTTTTT. It translates to CASSLAPTGSGELFF.

J is TRBJ2-5 and V is TRBV11-2, with 10 bases that match TRBD2. Germline V gene lookup returns CDR1 SGHAT and CDR2 FQNNGV. The CDR3 sequence is 15 residues long. The V segment lost 5 bases and the J segment 2 bases; nucleotides outside the gene matches: 5. CDR3 bases: TGTGCCAGCAGCGGGACTAGCGCCAATCAAGAGACCCAGTACTTC. Protein: CASSGTSANQETQYF.

This clone was picked up one time. The J gene is TRBJ1-5, the V gene TRBV7-9; D is unresolved. V dropped 2 bases and J dropped 3 bases, with 14 bases sitting between them. This CDR3 contains 16 residues. Germline lookup yields CDR1 SEHNR and CDR2 FQNEAQ (reference sequence). CDR3 amino acids: CASSLSDGLNNQPQHF. The CDR3 DNA reads as TGTGCCAGCAGCTTAAGCGACGGGTTGAACAATCAGCCCCAGCATTTT.

The chain recombines TRBV28 with TRBJ1-2; 7 nucleotides match TRBD1. The CDR3 extends over 13 amino acids. The junction had 6 bases not matched to a gene; V was cut back by 5 bases and J by 6 bases. CDR1 and CDR2 from the germline V gene are MDHEN and SYDVKM. CDR3: CASSTTGRDGYTF. CDR3 DNA: TGTGCCAGCAGTACGACAGGGAGAGATGGCTACACCTTC.